This passage covers 18 T cell receptor beta chains from one sample sequenced in a study of T cell changes during pregnancy in multiple sclerosis. Sequenced by immunoSEQ multiplex PCR; TCRdb stores in-frame clones only, minus some. The sample includes tens of thousands of clones, over 85% of them seen just once. The input for sequencing was peripheral blood, taken in the first trimester of pregnancy. The receptors were gathered from a female donor with multiple sclerosis, enrolled in a pregnancy study.

This chain connects TRBV4-3 to TRBJ1-5, with D possibly being TRBD1 (5 bases). The CDR3 is made up of 17 amino acids. V shed 0 bases and J shed 5 bases, with 17 bases lying between them. Germline V CDR1 and CDR2: LGHNA, YSLEER. The CDR3 nucleotides are TGCGCCAGCAGCCAAGACTACGGATGGCAGGGCCATCAGCCCCAGCATTTT. Amino acid sequence: CASSQDYGWQGHQPQHF.

This sequence joins TRBV28 and TRBJ2-3; 7 nucleotides agree with TRBD2. From germline, CDR1 is MDHEN and CDR2 SYDVKM. The CDR3 runs to 15 residues. Trimming took 4 bases from V and 1 from J; bases not matched to a gene: 5. This CDR3 is CASSSGGGGTDTQYF. Here the CDR3 DNA reads TGTGCCAGCAGTTCTGGGGGGGGTGGCACAGATACGCAGTATTTT.

This clone has only one observation. The chain recombines TRBV13 with TRBJ2-7; 7 bases are shared with TRBD2. The germline V gene encodes CDR1 PRHDT and CDR2 FYEKMQ (reference sequence). This CDR3 comprises 17 residues. V lost 3 bases and J lost 4; bases outside the gene matches: 15. CDR3 amino acids: CASSFGPGLSSGYEQYF. CDR3 bases: TGTGCCAGCAGCTTCGGCCCGGGACTATCCTCTGGATACGAGCAGTACTTC.

V usage is TRBV11-2 and J usage is TRBJ2-4, with TRBD1 identical over 8 bases. The V gene's germline CDR1 is SGHAT and CDR2 FQNNGV. Trimming cost V 0 bases and J 0 bases; bases outside gene matches: 10. The CDR3 consists of 19 residues. In nucleotides, the CDR3 is TGTGCCAGCAGCTTAGAATCTCGACAGGGGAAAAAAGCCAAAAACATTCAGTACTTC. Translated: CASSLESRQGKKAKNIQYF. Full variable domain (remainder filled in from reference TRBV11-2 and TRBJ2-4): EAGVAQSPRYKIIEKRQSVAFWCNPISGHATLYWYQQILGQGPKLLIQFQNNGVVDDSQLPKDRFSAERLKGVDSTLKIQPAKLEDSAVYLCASSLESRQGKKAKNIQYFGAGTRLSVL.

This chain links TRBV19 with TRBJ1-3; TRBD1 agrees at 7 bases. There are 16 residues in the CDR3. V lost 4 bases and J lost 0; bases outside the gene matches: 6. Germline V CDR1 and CDR2: LNHDA, SQIVND (reference sequence). DNA for the CDR3: TGTGCCAGTAGTAGAAGGGGGCTAATCTCTGGAAACACCATATATTTT. Translation: CASSRRGLISGNTIYF.

This sequence joins TRBV30 and TRBJ2-3; tentatively, D is TRBD2 (5 bases). CDR3 length: 16 amino acids. Germline values: CDR1 GTSNPN, CDR2 SVGIG (reference sequence). Trimming stripped 2 bases from V and 5 bases from J, with 20 bases between. CDR3 DNA: TGTGCCTGGAGTCCCGGGGTAACGTCAACGGGAGATACGCAGTATTTT. Translation gives CAWSPGVTSTGDTQYF.

The J gene is TRBJ1-2, the V gene TRBV2, with 8 nucleotides matching TRBD1. The germline V gene has CDR1 SNHLY and CDR2 FYNNEI. The junction had 10 bases not matched to a gene; V was cut back by 3 bases and J by 7 bases. The CDR3 extends over 15 amino acids. The CDR3 loop reads CASSELQGGRSGYTF. CDR3 coding DNA: TGTGCCAGCAGTGAGCTACAGGGGGGAAGGAGTGGCTACACCTTC.

The chain carries TRBV18 and TRBJ2-1; possible D gene TRBD2, 6 bases. CDR3 size: 13 residues. Trimming stripped 4 bases from V and 6 bases from J, with 10 bases between. Germline CDR1 reads KGHSH; CDR2 reads LQKENI. CDR3 amino acids: CASSQSGGNEQFF. In DNA, the CDR3 is TGTGCCAGCTCACAGTCCGGGGGCAATGAGCAGTTCTTC. Variable domain in full (rest from reference TRBV18 and TRBJ2-1): NAGVMQNPRHLVRRRGQEARLRCSPMKGHSHVYWYRQLPEEGLKFMVYLQKENIIDESGMPKERFSAEFPKEGPSILRIQQVVRGDSAAYFCASSQSGGNEQFFGPGTRLTVL.

The chain combines TRBV6-5 with TRBJ1-2, with 7 bases aligning to TRBD1. The CDR3 is 15 residues long. Germline V gene lookup returns CDR1 MNHEY and CDR2 SVGAGI. J gave up 2 bases and V 5 bases, and 8 bases lay outside the gene matches. This chain's CDR3 is CASSQLVGQNYGYTF. The CDR3 coding sequence is TGTGCCAGCAGTCAGCTAGTGGGACAGAACTATGGCTACACCTTC.

The chain employs TRBV6-5 and TRBJ2-7, with D possibly being TRBD1 (5 bases). V shed 0 bases and J shed 2 bases, with 11 bases lying between them. The CDR3 totals 15 residues. Looked up from germline, CDR1 is MNHEY and CDR2 is SVGAGI. The CDR3 region has the DNA TGTGCCAGCAGTTACTCGCTTGACAGCGCCTACGAGCAGTACTTC. It is translated as CASSYSLDSAYEQYF.

The chain links TRBV5-1 to TRBJ1-1, with 8 bases lining up with TRBD1. This CDR3 comprises 16 residues. V was clipped by 1 base and J by 6 bases; unmatched bases: 11. Germline V CDR1 and CDR2: SGHRS, YFSETQ. The DNA for the CDR3 is TGCGCCAGCAGCTTGTACCTACAGGGGGGATATTCTGAAGCTTTCTTT. This sequence encodes CASSLYLQGGYSEAFF.

In regard to this clone: The junction departs from germline at one end; a sequencing error may be responsible. The chain links TRBV7-9 to TRBJ1-2; D uncertain. The CDR3 loop spans 14 amino acids. Germline CDR1 reads SEHNR; CDR2 reads FQNEAQ (reference sequence). The CDR3 spells CASSLALGGKLSFF. The CDR3 DNA follows: TGTGCCAGCAGCTTAGCGCTGGGAGGGAAGCTCTCATTCTTC.

This clone was seen a single time. The J gene is TRBJ2-1, the V gene TRBV27, with 11 nucleotides matching TRBD2. This CDR3 spans 17 amino acids. Per the germline V gene, CDR1 is MNHEY and CDR2 is SMNVEV (reference sequence). J lost 1 base, V lost 3 bases, and 5 bases had no gene match. The CDR3 DNA sequence: TGTGCCAGCAGTTTCCTTCTAGCGGGGGGTTCCTACAATGAGCAGTTCTTC. This codes for CASSFLLAGGSYNEQFF.

The chain has TRBV5-1 and TRBJ2-7, with TRBD1 identical over 11 bases. Germline CDR1 SGHRS, CDR2 YFSETQ. V gave up 2 bases and J gave up 6 bases; unmatched junction bases: 4. CDR3 length equals 14 residues. CDR3 residues: CASSFGDRGSEQYF. The CDR3 DNA is TGCGCCAGCAGCTTTGGGGACAGGGGGTCCGAGCAGTACTTC.

This chain uses TRBV18 with TRBJ2-2; a possible D gene is TRBD1 (6 bases). The CDR3 is 14 residues long. Germline CDR1 KGHSH, CDR2 LQKENI. Trimming took off 2 bases at V and 6 bases at J, with 10 bases between the two ends. The CDR3 bases are TGTGCCAGCTCACCATTACAGGGCTCCGGGGAGCTGTTTTTT. It is translated as CASSPLQGSGELFF.

In its sample, this clone was seen a few times. V and J are TRBV30 and TRBJ1-1; TRBD1 matches 7 bases. Germline trimming cut 3 bases from V and 1 base from J; bases unmatched to any gene: 5. Per the germline V gene, CDR1 is GTSNPN and CDR2 is SVGIG (reference sequence). The CDR3 runs 14 residues. Written as DNA, the CDR3 is TGTGCCTGGAGGCCGGGACAGCCGAACACTGAAGCTTTCTTT. It is translated as CAWRPGQPNTEAFF.

J is TRBJ2-3 and V is TRBV5-1, with 7 bases identical to TRBD2. V shed 4 bases and J 4 bases; nucleotides not matched to a gene: 12. Per the germline V gene, CDR1 is SGHRS and CDR2 is YFSETQ. The CDR3 runs 16 residues. The CDR3 nucleotides are TGCGCCAGCAGCCCCTCGACCGCGGGAGTCCCAGATACGCAGTATTTT. Its translation: CASSPSTAGVPDTQYF.

This clone showed up just a few times. The chain is built from TRBV12-5 and TRBJ1-6, with 7 bases that match TRBD1. Trimming at V came to 7 bases and at J to 8 bases, leaving 8 bases not matched to a gene. CDR3 length equals 14 residues. Germline CDR1 is LGHNT and CDR2 is FRNRAP. The CDR3 DNA follows: TGTGCTAGTGCCATCTACAGGGGTCATTCACCCCTCCACTTT. As protein: CASAIYRGHSPLHF. Using reference TRBV12-5 and TRBJ1-6 for the parts outside the CDR3, the full variable domain is DARVTQTPRHKVTEMGQEVTMRCQPILGHNTVFWYRQTMMQGLELLAYFRNRAPLDDSGMPKDRFSAEMPDATLATLKIQPSEPRDSAVYFCASAIYRGHSPLHFGNGTRLTVT.